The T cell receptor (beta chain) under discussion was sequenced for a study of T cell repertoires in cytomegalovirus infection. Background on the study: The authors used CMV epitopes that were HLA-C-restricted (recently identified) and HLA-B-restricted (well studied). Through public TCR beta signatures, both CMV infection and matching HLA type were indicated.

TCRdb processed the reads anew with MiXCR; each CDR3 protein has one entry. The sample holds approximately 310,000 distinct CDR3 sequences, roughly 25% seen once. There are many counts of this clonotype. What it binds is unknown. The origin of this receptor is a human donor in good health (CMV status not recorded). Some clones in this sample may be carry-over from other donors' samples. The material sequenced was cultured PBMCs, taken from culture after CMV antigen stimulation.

In DNA, the CDR3 is TGTGCCAGCAGCTTAGAACCTGGACTGGGCGGGAGGGCCGGGGAGCTGTTTTTT. This encodes CASSLEPGLGGRAGELFF. The chain carries TRBV7-2 and TRBJ2-2; the match to TRBD2 covers 9 bases. The CDR3 consists of 18 residues. Germline CDR1 and CDR2: SGHTA and FQGNSA. J gave up 6 bases and V 1 base, and 12 bases lay outside the gene matches.